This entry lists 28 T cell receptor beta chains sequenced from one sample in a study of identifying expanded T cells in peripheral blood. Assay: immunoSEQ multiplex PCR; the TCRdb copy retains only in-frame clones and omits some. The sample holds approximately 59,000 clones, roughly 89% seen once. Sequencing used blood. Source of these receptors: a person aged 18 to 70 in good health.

The CDR3 bases are TGTGCCAGTAGTGTCGGACAGCCCACGGCGGGCTACGAGCAGTACTTC. Protein sequence: CASSVGQPTAGYEQYF. The V call is TRBV19, the J call TRBJ2-7, with D perhaps matching TRBD1 (6 bases). Trimming removed 5 bases at V and 3 bases at J, with 20 bases between. Germline-derived CDR1 and CDR2 are LNHDA and SQIVND (reference sequence). The CDR3 loop spans 16 amino acids.

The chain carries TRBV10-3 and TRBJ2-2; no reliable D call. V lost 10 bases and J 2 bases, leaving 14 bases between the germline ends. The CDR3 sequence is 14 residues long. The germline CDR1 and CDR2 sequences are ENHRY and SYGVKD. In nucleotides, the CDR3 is TGTGCCACCAAGTTAGACCCCAACACCGGGGAGCTGTTTTTT. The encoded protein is CATKLDPNTGELFF.

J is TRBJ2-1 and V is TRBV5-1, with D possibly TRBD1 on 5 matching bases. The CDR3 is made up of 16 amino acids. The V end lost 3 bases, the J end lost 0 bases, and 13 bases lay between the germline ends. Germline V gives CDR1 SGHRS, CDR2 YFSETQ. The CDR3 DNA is TGCGCCAGCAGCTCCTGGACAACTCACTCCTACAATGAGCAGTTCTTC. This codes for CASSSWTTHSYNEQFF. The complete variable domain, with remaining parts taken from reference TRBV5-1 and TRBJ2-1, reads KAGVTQTPRYLIKTRGQQVTLSCSPISGHRSVSWYQQTPGQGLQFLFEYFSETQRNKGNFPGRFSGRQFSNSRSEMNVSTLELGDSALYLCASSSWTTHSYNEQFFGPGTRLTVL.

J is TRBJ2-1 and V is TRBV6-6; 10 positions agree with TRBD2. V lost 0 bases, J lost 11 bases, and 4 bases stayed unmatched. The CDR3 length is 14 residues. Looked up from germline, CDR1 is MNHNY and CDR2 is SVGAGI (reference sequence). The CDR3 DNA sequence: TGTGCCAGCAGTTACTCGTCTAGCGGGGGCCAGCAGTTCTTC. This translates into CASSYSSSGGQQFF.

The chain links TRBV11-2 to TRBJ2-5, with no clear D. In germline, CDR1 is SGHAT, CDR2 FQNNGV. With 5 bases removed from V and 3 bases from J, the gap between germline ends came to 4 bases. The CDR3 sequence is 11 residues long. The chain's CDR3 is CASSAKETQYF. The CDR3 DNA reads TGTGCCAGCAGCGCGAAAGAGACCCAGTACTTC. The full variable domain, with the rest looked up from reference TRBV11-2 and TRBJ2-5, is EAGVAQSPRYKIIEKRQSVAFWCNPISGHATLYWYQQILGQGPKLLIQFQNNGVVDDSQLPKDRFSAERLKGVDSTLKIQPAKLEDSAVYLCASSAKETQYFGPGTRLLVL.

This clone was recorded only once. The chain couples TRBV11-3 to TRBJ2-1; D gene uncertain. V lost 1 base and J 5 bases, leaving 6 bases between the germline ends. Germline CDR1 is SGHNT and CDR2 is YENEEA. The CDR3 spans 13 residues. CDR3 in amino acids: CASSLGRNNEQFF. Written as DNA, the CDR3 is TGTGCCAGCAGCTTAGGCAGAAACAATGAGCAGTTCTTC.

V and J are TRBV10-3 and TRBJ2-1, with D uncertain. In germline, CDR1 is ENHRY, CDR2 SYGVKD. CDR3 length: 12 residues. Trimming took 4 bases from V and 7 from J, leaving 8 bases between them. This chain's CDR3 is CAISGGRNEQFF. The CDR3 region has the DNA TGTGCCATCAGTGGCGGACGAAATGAGCAGTTCTTC.

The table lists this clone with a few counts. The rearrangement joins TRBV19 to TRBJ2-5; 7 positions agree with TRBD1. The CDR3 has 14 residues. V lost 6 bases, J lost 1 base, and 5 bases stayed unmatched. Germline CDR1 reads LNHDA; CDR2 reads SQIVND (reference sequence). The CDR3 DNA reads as TGTGCCAGTAGCCTGGGGACAGCCCAAGAGACCCAGTACTTC. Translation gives CASSLGTAQETQYF.

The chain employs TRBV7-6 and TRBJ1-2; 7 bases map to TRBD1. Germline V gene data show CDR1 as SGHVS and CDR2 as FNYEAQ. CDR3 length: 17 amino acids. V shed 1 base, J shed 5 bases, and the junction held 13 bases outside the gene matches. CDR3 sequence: CASSLVVSDRDGYGYTF. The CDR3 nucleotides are TGTGCCAGCAGCTTAGTTGTTAGTGACAGGGACGGATATGGCTACACCTTC.

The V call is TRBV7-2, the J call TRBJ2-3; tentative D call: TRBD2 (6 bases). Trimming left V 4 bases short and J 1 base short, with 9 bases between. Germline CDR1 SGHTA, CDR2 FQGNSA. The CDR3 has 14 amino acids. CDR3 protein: CASSSSGRTDTQYF. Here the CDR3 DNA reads TGTGCCAGCAGCTCAAGCGGGCGCACAGATACGCAGTATTTT.

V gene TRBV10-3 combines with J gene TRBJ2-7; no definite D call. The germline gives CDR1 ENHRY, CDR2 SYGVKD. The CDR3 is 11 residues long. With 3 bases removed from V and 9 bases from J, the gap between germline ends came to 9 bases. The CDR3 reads CAISDPVGQYF. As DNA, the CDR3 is TGTGCCATCAGTGACCCGGTTGGGCAGTACTTC.

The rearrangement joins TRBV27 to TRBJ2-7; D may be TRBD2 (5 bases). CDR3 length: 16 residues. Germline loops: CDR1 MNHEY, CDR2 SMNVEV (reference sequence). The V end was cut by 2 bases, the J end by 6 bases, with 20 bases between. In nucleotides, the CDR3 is TGTGCCAGCAGTTTAATTCCGGGATCACCAGGCGGCGAGCAGTACTTC. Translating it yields CASSLIPGSPGGEQYF.

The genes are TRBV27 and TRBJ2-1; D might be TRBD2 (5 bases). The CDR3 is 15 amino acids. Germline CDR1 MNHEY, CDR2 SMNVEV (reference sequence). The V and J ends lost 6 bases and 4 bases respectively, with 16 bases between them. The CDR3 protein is CASRDRNTRYNEQFF. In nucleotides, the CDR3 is TGTGCCAGCAGAGATCGGAACACTAGGTACAATGAGCAGTTCTTC.

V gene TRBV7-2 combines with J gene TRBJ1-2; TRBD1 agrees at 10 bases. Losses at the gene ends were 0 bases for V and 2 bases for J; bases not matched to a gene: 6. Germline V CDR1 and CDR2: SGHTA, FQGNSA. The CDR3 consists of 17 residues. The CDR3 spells CASSLASADRGNYGYTF. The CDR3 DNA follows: TGTGCCAGCAGCTTAGCCTCCGCGGACAGGGGGAACTATGGCTACACCTTC.

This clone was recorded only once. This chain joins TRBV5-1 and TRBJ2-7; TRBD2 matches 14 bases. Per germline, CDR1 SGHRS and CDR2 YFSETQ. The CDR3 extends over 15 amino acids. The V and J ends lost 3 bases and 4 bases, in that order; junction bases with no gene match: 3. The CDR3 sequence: CASSSGLAGDYEQYF. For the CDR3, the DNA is TGCGCCAGCAGCTCGGGACTAGCGGGAGATTACGAGCAGTACTTC.

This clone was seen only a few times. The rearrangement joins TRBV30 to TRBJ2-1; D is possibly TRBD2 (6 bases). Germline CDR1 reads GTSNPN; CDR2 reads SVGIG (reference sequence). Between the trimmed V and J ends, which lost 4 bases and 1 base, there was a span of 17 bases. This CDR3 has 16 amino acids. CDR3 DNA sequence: TGTGCCTGGAAACCGGGACTCAAGGGGTCCTACAATGAGCAGTTCTTC. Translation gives CAWKPGLKGSYNEQFF. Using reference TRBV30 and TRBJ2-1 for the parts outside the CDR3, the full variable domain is SQTIHQWPATLVQPVGSPLSLECTVEGTSNPNLYWYRQAAGRGLQLLFYSVGIGQISSEVPQNLSASRPQDRQFILSSKKLLLSDSGFYLCAWKPGLKGSYNEQFFGPGTRLTVL.

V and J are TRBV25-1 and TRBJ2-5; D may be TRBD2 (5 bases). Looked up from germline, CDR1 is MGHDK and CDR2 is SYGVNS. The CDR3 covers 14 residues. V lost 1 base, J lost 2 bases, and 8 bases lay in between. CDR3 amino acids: CASSEFGDQETQYF. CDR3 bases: TGTGCCAGCAGTGAATTCGGGGATCAAGAGACCCAGTACTTC.

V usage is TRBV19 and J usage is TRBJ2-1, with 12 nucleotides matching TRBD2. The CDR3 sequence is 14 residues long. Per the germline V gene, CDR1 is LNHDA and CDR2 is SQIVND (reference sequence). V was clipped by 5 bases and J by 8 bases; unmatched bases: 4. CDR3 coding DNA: TGTGCCAGTAGTCTAGCGGGAGGGCCCTATGAGCAGTTCTTC. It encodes CASSLAGGPYEQFF.

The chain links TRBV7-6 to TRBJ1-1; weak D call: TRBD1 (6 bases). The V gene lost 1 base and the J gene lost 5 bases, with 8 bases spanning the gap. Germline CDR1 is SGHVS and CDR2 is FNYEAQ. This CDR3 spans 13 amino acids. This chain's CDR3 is CASSLGGRTEAFF. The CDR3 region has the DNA TGTGCCAGCAGCTTAGGGGGGCGGACTGAAGCTTTCTTT.

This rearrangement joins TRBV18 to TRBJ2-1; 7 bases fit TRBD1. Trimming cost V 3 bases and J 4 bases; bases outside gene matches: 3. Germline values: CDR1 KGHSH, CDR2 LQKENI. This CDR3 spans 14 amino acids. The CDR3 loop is CASSPGTAYNEQFF. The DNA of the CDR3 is TGTGCCAGCTCACCCGGGACAGCGTACAATGAGCAGTTCTTC. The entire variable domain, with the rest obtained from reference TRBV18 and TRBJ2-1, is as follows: NAGVMQNPRHLVRRRGQEARLRCSPMKGHSHVYWYRQLPEEGLKFMVYLQKENIIDESGMPKERFSAEFPKEGPSILRIQQVVRGDSAAYFCASSPGTAYNEQFFGPGTRLTVL.

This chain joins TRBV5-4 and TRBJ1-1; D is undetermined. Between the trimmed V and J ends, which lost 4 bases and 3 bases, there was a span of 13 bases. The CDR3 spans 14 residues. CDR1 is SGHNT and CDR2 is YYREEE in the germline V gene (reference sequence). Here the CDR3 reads CASSPGTAYTEAFF. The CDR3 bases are TGTGCCAGCAGCCCAGGCACGGCCTACACTGAAGCTTTCTTT. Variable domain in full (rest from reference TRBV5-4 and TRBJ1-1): ETGVTQSPTHLIKTRGQQVTLRCSSQSGHNTVSWYQQALGQGPQFIFQYYREEENGRGNFPPRFSGLQFPNYSSELNVNALELDDSALYLCASSPGTAYTEAFFGQGTRLTVV.

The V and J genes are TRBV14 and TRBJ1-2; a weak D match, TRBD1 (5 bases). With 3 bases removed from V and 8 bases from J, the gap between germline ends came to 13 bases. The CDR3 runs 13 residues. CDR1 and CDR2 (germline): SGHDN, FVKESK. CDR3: CASSHPGASGYTF. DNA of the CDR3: TGTGCCAGCAGCCATCCCGGGGCCTCGGGCTACACCTTC.

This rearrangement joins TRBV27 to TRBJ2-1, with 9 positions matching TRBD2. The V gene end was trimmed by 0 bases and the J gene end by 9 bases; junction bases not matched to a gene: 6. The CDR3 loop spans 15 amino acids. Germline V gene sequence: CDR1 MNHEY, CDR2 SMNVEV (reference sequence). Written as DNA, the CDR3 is TGTGCCAGCAGTTTATCGTCCCTAGCGGGGTCTGAGCAGTTCTTC. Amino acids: CASSLSSLAGSEQFF.

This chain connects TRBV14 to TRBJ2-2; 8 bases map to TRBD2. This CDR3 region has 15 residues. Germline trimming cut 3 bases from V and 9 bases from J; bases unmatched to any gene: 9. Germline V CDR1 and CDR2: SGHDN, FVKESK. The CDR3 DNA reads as TGTGCCAGCAGCCAGGGACTAGTCCTGGAGAGGGAGCTGTTTTTT. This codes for CASSQGLVLERELFF.

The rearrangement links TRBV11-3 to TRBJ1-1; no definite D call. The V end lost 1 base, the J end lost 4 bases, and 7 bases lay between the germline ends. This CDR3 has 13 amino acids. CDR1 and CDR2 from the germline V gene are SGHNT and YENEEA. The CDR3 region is CASSLGSTTEAFF. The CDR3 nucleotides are TGTGCCAGCAGCTTAGGGTCTACCACTGAAGCTTTCTTT.

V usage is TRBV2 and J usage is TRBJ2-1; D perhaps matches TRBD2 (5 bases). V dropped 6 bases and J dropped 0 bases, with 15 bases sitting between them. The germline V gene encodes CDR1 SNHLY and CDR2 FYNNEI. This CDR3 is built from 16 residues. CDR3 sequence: CASRTERSHSYNEQFF. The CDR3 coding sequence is TGTGCCAGCAGGACCGAGCGGAGCCACTCCTACAATGAGCAGTTCTTC.

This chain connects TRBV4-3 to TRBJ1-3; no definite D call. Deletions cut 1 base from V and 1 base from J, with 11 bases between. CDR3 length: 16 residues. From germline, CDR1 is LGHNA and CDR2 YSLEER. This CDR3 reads CASSQVFGLSGNTIYF. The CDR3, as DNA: TGCGCCAGCAGCCAAGTTTTCGGCCTATCTGGAAACACCATATATTTT.

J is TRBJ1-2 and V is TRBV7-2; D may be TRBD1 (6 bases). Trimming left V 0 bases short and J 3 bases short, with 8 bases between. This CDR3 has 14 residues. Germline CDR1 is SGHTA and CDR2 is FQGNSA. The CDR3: CASSLADSYYGYTF. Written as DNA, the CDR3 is TGTGCCAGCAGCTTAGCGGACAGCTACTATGGCTACACCTTC.